This T cell receptor (beta chain) was retrieved from a study of blood T cells in healthy people across ages. Isolation per sample recovered at least 7 million PBMCs. The authors extracted at least 5 micrograms of total RNA per sample. This clonotype occurred many times. Alongside a J-beta primer mix, a sample-barcoded 5' primer served in a second PCR lasting about 7 to 11 cycles. One entry per CDR3 protein, called by TCRdb with MiXCR from the 5' RACE reads. The table has some 1.7 million distinct CDR3 sequences, under 30% seen once. CDR1 is DFQATT and CDR2 is SNEGSKA in the germline V gene (reference sequence). The V and J ends lost 6 bases and 4 bases respectively, with 15 bases between them. The CDR3 length is 13 residues.

This receptor was taken from a woman in her thirties in good health. The sequenced sample was blood. The chain recombines TRBV20-1 with TRBJ1-2; possible D gene TRBD1, 5 bases. CDR3 sequence (DNA): TGCAGTGCCCAGCGTCAGGGTAGCTATGGCTACACCTTC. Translating it yields CSAQRQGSYGYTF.